One TCR beta chain is described in this entry. Its antigen is unidentified. The data are from a study of early T cells in non-severe SARS-CoV-2 infection. Study results and caveats: Reliance on VDJdb matching favored anti-spike CD8 responses; private and CD4 specificities were missed.

Each cDNA molecule carried a unique molecular identifier. MiXCR, run by TCRdb on the 5' RACE reads, gives a single entry per CDR3 protein. The table has more than 95,000 distinct CDR3 sequences, more than 13% seen once. Source material: whole blood. This clonotype was obtained from an adult who was a healthcare worker with PCR-confirmed SARS-CoV-2 infection or an uninfected control (not recorded which).

The CDR3 loop reads CASSQIALATNEKLFF. For the CDR3, the DNA is TGCGCCAGCAGCCAAATAGCTCTTGCAACTAATGAAAAACTGTTTTTT. The gene calls are TRBV4-1 and TRBJ1-4; no definite D call. CDR1 is MGHRA and CDR2 is YSYEKL in the germline V gene. This CDR3 comprises 16 residues. Trimming pared 2 bases from V and 0 bases from J, leaving 10 bases between.